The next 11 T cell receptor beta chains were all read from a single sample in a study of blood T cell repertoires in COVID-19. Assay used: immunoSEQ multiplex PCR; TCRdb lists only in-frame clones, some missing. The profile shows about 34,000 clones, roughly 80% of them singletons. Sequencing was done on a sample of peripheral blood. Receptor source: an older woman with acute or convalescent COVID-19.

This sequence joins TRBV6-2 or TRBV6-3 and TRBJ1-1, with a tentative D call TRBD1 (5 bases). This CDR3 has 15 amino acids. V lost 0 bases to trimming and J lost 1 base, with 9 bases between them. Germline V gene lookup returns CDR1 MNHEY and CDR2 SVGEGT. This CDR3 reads CASSYSWQGNTEAFF. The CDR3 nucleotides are TGTGCCAGCAGTTACTCTTGGCAGGGGAACACTGAAGCTTTCTTT.

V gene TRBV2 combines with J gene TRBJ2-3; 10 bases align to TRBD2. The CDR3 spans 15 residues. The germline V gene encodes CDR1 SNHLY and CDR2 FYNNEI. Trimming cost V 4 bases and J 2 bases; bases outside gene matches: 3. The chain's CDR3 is CASSALAGPTDTQYF. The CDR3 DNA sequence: TGTGCCAGCAGTGCACTAGCGGGGCCCACAGATACGCAGTATTTT. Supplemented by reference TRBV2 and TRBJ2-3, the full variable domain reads EPEVTQTPSHQVTQMGQEVILRCVPISNHLYFYWYRQILGQKVEFLVSFYNNEISEKSEIFDDQFSVERPDGSNFTLKIRSTKLEDSAMYFCASSALAGPTDTQYFGPGTRLTVL.

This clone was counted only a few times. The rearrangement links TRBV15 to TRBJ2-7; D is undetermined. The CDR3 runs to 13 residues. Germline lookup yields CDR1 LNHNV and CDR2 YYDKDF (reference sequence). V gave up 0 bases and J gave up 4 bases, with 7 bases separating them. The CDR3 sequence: CATSRDFNYEQYF. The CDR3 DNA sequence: TGTGCCACCAGCAGAGATTTTAATTACGAGCAGTACTTC.

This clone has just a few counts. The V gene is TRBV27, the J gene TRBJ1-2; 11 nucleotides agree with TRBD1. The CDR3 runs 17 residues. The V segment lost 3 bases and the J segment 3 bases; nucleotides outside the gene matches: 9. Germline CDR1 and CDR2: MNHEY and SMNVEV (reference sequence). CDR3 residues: CASSFTPWTGGDYGYTF. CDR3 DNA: TGTGCCAGCAGTTTCACCCCTTGGACAGGGGGCGACTATGGCTACACCTTC.

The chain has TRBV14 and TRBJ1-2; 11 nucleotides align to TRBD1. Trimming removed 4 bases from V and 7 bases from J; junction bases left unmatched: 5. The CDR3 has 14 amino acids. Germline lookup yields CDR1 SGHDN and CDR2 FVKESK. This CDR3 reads CASSPRTGGSGYTF. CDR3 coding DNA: TGTGCCAGCAGCCCCAGGACAGGGGGCAGTGGCTACACCTTC.

The CDR3 region is CASTWLATNEKLFF. Written as DNA, the CDR3 is TGTGCCAGCACCTGGCTGGCAACTAATGAAAAACTGTTTTTT. The chain uses TRBV28 and TRBJ1-4; D is unclear. From germline, CDR1 is MDHEN and CDR2 SYDVKM. CDR3 size: 14 residues. Trimming stripped 7 bases from V and 0 bases from J, with 9 bases between.

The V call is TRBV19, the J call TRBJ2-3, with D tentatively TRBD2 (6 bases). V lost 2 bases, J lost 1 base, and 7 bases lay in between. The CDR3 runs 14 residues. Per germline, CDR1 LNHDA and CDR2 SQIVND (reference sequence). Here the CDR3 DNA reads TGTGCCAGTAGTATAAAGCGGGGCACAGATACGCAGTATTTT. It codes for CASSIKRGTDTQYF.

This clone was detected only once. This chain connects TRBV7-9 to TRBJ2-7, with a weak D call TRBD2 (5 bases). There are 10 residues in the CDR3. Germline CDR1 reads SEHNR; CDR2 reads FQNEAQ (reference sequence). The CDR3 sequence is CVSGNYEQYF. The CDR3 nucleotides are TGTGTGTCGGGGAACTACGAGCAGTACTTC.

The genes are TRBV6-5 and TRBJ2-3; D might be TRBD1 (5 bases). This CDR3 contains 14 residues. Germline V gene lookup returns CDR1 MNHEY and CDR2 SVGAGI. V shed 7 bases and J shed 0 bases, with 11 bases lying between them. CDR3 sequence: CASIDSASTDTQYF. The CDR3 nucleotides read TGTGCCAGCATAGACAGCGCTAGCACAGATACGCAGTATTTT.

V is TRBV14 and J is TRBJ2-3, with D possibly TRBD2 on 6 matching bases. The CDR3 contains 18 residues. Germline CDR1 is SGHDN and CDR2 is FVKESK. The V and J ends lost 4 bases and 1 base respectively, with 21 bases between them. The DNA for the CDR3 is TGTGCCAGCAGCCCGGAGGGACTTTCCTTTCTGGGCACAGATACGCAGTATTTT. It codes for CASSPEGLSFLGTDTQYF.

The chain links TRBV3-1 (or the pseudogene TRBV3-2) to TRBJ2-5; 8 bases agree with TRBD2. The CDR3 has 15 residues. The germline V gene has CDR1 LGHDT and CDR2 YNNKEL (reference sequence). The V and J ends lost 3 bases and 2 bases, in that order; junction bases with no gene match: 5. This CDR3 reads CASSQTRLAQETQYF. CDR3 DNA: TGTGCCAGCAGCCAGACCCGACTAGCGCAAGAGACCCAGTACTTC.